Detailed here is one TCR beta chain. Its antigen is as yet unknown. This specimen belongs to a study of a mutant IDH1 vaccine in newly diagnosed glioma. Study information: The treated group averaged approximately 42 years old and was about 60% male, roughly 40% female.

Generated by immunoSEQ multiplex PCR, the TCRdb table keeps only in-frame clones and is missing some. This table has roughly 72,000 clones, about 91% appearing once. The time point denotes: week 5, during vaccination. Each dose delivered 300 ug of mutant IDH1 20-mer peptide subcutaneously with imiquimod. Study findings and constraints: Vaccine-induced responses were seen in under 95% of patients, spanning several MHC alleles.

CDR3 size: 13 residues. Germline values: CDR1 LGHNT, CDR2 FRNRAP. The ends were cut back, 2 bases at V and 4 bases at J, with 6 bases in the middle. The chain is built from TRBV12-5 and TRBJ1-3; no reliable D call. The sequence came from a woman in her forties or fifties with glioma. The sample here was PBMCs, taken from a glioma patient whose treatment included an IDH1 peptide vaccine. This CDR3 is CASGLSGGNTIYF. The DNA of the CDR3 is TGTGCTAGTGGTTTGTCCGGAGGAAACACCATATATTTT.